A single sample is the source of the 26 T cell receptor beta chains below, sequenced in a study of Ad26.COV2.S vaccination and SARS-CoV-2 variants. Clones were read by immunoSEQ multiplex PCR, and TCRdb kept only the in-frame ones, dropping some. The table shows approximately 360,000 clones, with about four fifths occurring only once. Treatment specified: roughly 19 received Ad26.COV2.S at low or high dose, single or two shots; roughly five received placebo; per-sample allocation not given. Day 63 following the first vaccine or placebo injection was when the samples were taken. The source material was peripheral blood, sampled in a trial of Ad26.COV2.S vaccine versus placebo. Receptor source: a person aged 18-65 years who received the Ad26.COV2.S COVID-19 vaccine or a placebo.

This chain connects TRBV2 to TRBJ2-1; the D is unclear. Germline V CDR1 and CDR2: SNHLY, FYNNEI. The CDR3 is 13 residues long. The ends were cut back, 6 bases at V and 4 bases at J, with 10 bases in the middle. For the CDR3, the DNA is TGTGCCAGCAGGTCCCTCAGGTACAATGAGCAGTTCTTC. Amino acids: CASRSLRYNEQFF.

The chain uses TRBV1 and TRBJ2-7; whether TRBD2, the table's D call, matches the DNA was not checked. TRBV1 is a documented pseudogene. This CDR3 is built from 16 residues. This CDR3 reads CTSSQQGLGMIYEQYF. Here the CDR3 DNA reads TGCACCAGCAGCCAACAGGGACTAGGGATGATCTACGAGCAGTACTTC.

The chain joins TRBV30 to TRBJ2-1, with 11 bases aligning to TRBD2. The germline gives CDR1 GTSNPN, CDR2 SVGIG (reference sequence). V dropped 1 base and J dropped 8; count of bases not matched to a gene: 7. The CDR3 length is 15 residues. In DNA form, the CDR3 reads TGTGCCTGGAGTGAAGGACTAGCGGGCAGGGATGAGCAGTTCTTC. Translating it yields CAWSEGLAGRDEQFF.

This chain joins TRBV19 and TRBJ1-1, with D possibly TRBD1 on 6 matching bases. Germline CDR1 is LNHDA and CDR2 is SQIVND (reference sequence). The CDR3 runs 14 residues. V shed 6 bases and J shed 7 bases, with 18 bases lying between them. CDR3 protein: CASRLTGTLDEAFF. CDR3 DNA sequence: TGTGCCAGTAGACTGACAGGAACCCTGGATGAAGCTTTCTTT.

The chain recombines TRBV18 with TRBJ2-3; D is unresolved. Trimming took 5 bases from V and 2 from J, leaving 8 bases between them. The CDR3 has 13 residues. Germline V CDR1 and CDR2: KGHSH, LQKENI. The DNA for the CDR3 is TGTGCCAGCTCAGCATCGATCACAGATACGCAGTATTTT. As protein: CASSASITDTQYF.

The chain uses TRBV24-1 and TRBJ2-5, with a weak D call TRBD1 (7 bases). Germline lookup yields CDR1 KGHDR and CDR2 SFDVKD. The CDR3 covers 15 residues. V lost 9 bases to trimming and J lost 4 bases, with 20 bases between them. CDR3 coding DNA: TGTGCCACCGATGGGAGGAGGGGGCTCCGAGAGACCCAGTACTTC. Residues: CATDGRRGLRETQYF.

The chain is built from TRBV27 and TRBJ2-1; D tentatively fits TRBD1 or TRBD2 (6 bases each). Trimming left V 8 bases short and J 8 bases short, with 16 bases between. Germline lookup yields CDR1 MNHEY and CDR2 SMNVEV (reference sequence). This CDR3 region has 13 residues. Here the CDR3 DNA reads TGTGCCAGCGGCCGGGGGCCTAGCGATGAGCAGTTCTTC. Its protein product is CASGRGPSDEQFF.

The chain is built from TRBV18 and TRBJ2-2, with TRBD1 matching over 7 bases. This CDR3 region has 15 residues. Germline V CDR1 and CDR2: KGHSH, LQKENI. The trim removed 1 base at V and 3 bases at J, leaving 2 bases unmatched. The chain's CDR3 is CASSPRQGDTGELFF. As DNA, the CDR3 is TGTGCCAGCTCACCACGACAGGGCGACACCGGGGAGCTGTTTTTT.

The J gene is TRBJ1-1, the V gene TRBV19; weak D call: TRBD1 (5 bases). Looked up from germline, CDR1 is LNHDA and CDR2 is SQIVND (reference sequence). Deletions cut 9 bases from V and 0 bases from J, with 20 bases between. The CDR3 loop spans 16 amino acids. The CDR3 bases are TGTGCCAGCTACTCCCAGGCAGGGAAAATGAACACTGAAGCTTTCTTT. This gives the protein CASYSQAGKMNTEAFF. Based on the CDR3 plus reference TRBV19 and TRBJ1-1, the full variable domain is DGGITQSPKYLFRKEGQNVTLSCEQNLNHDAMYWYRQDPGQGLRLIYYSQIVNDFQKGDIAEGYSVSREKKESFPLTVTSAQKNPTAFYLCASYSQAGKMNTEAFFGQGTRLTVV.

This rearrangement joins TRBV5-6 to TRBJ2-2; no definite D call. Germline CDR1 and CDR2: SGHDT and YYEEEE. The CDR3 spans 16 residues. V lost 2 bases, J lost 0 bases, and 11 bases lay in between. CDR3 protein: CASSFYQLSNTGELFF. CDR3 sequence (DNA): TGTGCCAGCAGCTTCTATCAACTCTCGAACACCGGGGAGCTGTTTTTT.

CDR3 coding DNA: TGTGCCAGCAGCCAAGTTCTGGCAGGGGACACTGAAGCTTTCTTT. Its translation is CASSQVLAGDTEAFF. The chain is built from TRBV3-1 (or the pseudogene TRBV3-2) and TRBJ1-1; a weak D match, TRBD1 (6 bases). The germline gives CDR1 LGHDT, CDR2 YNNKEL (reference sequence). The V and J ends lost 1 base and 3 bases respectively, with 12 bases between them. The CDR3 length is 15 residues.

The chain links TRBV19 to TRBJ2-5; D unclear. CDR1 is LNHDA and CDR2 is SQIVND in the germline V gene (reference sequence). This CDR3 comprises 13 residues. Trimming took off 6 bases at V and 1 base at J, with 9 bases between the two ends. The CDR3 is CASSRDLQETQYF. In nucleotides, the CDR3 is TGTGCCAGTAGCCGTGACCTCCAAGAGACCCAGTACTTC.

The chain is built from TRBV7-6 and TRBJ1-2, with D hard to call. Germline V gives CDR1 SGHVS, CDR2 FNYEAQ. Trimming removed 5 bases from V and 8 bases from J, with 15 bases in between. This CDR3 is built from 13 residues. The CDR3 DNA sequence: TGTGCCAGCAGCACCATTACTGGGATCGGCTACACCTTC. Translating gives CASSTITGIGYTF.

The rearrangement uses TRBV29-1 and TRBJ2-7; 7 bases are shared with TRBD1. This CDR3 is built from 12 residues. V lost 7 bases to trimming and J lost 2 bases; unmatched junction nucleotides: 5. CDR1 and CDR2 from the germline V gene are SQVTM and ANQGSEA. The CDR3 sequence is CSAQGTAYEQYF. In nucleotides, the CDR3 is TGCAGCGCTCAAGGGACAGCCTACGAGCAGTACTTC.

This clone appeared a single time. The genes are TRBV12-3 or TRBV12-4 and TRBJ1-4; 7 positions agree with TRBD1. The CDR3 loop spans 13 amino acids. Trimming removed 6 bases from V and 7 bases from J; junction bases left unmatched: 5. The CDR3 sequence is CASRPTGIEKLFF. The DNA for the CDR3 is TGTGCCAGCAGACCGACAGGGATTGAAAAACTGTTTTTT.

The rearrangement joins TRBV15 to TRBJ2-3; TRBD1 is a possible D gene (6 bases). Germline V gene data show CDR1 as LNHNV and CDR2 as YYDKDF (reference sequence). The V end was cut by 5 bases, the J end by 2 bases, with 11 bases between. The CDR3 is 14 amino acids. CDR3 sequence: CATSFGQHTDTQYF. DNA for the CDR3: TGTGCCACCAGCTTCGGACAGCACACAGATACGCAGTATTTT.

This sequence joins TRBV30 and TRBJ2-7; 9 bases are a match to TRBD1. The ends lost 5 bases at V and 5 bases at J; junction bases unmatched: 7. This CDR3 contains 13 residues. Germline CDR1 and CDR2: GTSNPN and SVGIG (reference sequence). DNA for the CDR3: TGTGCCTGGGCGGACAGGGGTGGGAACGAGCAGTACTTC. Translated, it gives CAWADRGGNEQYF.

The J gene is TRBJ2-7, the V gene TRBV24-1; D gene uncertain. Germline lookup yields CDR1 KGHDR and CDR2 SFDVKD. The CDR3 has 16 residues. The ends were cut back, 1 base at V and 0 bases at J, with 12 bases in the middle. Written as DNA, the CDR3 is TGTGCCACCAGTGATTTACCCCTCACGCCCTCCTACGAGCAGTACTTC. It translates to CATSDLPLTPSYEQYF.

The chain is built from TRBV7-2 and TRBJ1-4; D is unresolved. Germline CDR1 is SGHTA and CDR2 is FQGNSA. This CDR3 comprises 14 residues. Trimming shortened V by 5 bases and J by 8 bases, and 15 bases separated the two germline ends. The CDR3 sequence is CASSPTYAAEKLFF. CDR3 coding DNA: TGTGCCAGCAGCCCCACCTACGCAGCGGAAAAACTGTTTTTT.

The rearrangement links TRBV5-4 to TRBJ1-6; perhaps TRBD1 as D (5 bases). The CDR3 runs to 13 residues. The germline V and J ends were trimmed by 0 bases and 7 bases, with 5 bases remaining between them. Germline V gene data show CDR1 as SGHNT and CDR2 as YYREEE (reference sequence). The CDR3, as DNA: TGTGCCAGCAGCTTGGGACAGAATTCACCCCTCCACTTT. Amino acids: CASSLGQNSPLHF.

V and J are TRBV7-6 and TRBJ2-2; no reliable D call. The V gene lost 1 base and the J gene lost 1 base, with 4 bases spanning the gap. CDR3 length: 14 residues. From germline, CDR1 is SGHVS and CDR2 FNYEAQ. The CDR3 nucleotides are TGTGCCAGCAGCTTAGGAGGGAACACCGGGGAGCTGTTTTTT. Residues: CASSLGGNTGELFF. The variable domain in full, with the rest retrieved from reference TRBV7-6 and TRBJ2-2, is GAGVSQSPRYKVTKRGQDVALRCDPISGHVSLYWYRQALGQGPEFLTYFNYEAQQDKSGLPNDRFSAERPEGSISTLTIQRTEQRDSAMYRCASSLGGNTGELFFGEGSRLTVL.

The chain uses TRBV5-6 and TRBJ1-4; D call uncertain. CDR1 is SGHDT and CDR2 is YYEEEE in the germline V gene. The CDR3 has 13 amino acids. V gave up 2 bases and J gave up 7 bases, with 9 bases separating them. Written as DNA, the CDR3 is TGTGCCAGCAGCTTAGGACGGAGTGAAAAACTGTTTTTT. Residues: CASSLGRSEKLFF.

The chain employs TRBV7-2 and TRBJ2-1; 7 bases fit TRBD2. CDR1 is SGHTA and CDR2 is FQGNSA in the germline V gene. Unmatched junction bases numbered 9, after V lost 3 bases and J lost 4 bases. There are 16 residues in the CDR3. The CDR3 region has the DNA TGTGCCAGCAGCTTTGGTCCGGCGGGGGTTTACAATGAGCAGTTCTTC. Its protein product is CASSFGPAGVYNEQFF.

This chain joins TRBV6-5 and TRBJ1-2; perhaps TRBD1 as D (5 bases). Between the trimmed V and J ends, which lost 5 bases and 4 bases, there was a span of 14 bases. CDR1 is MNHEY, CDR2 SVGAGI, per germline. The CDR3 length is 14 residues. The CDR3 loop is CASSLGTPFYGYTF. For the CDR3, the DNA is TGTGCCAGCAGTCTGGGGACCCCTTTCTATGGCTACACCTTC.

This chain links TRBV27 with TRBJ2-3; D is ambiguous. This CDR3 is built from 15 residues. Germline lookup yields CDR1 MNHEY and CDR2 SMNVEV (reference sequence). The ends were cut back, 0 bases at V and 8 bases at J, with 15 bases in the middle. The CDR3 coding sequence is TGTGCCAGCAGTTTATCCGAAGGGTTTCCCCGTACGCAGTATTTT. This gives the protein CASSLSEGFPRTQYF.

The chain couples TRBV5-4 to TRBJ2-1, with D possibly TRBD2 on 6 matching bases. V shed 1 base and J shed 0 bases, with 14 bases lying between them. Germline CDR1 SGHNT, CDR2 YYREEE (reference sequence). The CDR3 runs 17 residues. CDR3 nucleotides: TGTGCCAGCAGCTTGTACCCTAGCGTCTACTCCTACAATGAGCAGTTCTTC. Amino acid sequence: CASSLYPSVYSYNEQFF.